The present T cell receptor beta chain was sequenced within a study of cytotoxic CD8 clonotypes in ibrutinib-treated CLL. This CDR3 spans 15 amino acids. The junction had 5 bases not matched to a gene; V was cut back by 2 bases and J by 10 bases. The germline V gene encodes CDR1 SGHTA and CDR2 FQGTGA. TCRdb's copy holds only in-frame clones and misses some; the assay was immunoSEQ multiplex PCR. The table has over 250,000 clones, around 69% seen once. The rearrangement links TRBV7-3 to TRBJ2-1; 13 bases match TRBD2. The sequence derives from a human donor with chronic lymphocytic leukemia. The specimen was PBMCs, collected at disease progression, from a patient treated with ibrutinib. The CDR3 here is CASSLVTSGRAEQFF. The CDR3 DNA reads as TGTGCCAGCAGCTTAGTCACTAGCGGGAGGGCCGAGCAGTTCTTC.